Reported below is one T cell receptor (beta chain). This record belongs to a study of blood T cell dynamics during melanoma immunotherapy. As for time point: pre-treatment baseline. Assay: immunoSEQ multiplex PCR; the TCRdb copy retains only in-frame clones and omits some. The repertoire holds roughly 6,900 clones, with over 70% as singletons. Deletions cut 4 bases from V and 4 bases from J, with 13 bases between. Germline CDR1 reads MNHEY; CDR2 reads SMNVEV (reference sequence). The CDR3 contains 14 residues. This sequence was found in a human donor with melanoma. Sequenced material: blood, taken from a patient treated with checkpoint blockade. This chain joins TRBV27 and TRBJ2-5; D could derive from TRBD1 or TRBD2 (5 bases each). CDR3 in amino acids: CASSSQTGGETQYF. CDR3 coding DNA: TGTGCCAGCAGTTCCCAGACTGGGGGAGAGACCCAGTACTTC.